This TCR beta chain was observed in a study of blood T cell repertoires in COVID-19. This CDR3 is built from 13 residues. J was trimmed by 4 bases and V by 3 bases; bases with no gene match: 3. CDR1 is WSHSY and CDR2 is SAAADI in the germline V gene. Profiling relied on immunoSEQ multiplex PCR, and the TCRdb table lists in-frame clones only, not all of them. The sample shows a few hundred thousand clones, about 90% of them seen only once. Material: PBMCs or T cells enriched from blood (not recorded which). The chain recombines TRBV10-2 with TRBJ2-7; 7 bases are a match to TRBD2. This TCR was sampled from a woman in her twenties or thirties who had recovered from COVID-19. CDR3 sequence (DNA): TGCGCCAGCAGTGACGGGCGGGGGTACGAGCAGTACTTC. Its protein product is CASSDGRGYEQYF.